Listed below are T cell receptor beta chains from one sample, sequenced in a study of OX40 agonist ivuxolimab in advanced cancers. Assay: immunoSEQ multiplex PCR; the TCRdb copy retains only in-frame clones and omits some. The sample has about 100,000 clones, roughly 80% seen once. The sample here was CD4+ or CD8+ T cells sorted from blood, taken in a trial of the OX40 agonist ivuxolimab. The origin of the receptors is an adult with an advanced solid tumor such as melanoma, head and neck, liver or kidney cancer. CDR3s include the opening cysteine and the closing phenylalanine or tryptophan. D genes are given only for firm matches. For some rows the clone size is stated as once, few or many, or as a class when expanded; others skip it.

TRBD2	TRBV27	18	TRBJ2-1	NA	CASTLLGSGGISYNEQFF	TGTGCCAGCACCCTCTTGGGTAGCGGGGGGATCTCCTACAATGAGCAGTTCTTC
NA	TRBV21-1	16	TRBJ1-2	NA	CASSKYVDGRARGYTF	TGTGCCAGCAGCAAATATGTGGACGGACGGGCACGGGGCTACACCTTC
NA	TRBV6-5	13	TRBJ2-7	NA	CASSSANAREQYF	TGTGCCAGCAGTTCCGCTAACGCAAGGGAGCAGTACTTC
TRBD1	TRBV9	16	TRBJ1-5	NA	CASSVGTGNGNQPQHF	TGTGCCAGCAGCGTAGGGACAGGGAATGGCAATCAGCCCCAGCATTTT
TRBD1	TRBV5-1	19	TRBJ1-1	NA	CASSLGRLGQGAGNTEAFF	TGCGCCAGCAGCTTGGGGCGACTGGGGCAGGGGGCGGGGAACACTGAAGCTTTCTTT
NA	TRBV10-3	13	TRBJ1-5	NA	CATRPGIDQPQHF	TGTGCCACCCGGCCAGGGATAGATCAGCCCCAGCATTTT
NA	TRBV20-1	11	TRBJ2-3	few	CSAPKADTQYF	TGCAGTGCTCCTAAGGCAGATACGCAGTATTTT
TRBD1	TRBV27	15	TRBJ2-7	NA	CASSLSRTGGGEQYF	TGTGCCAGCAGTTTATCGCGGACAGGGGGAGGCGAGCAGTACTTC
NA	TRBV7-2	16	TRBJ1-1	NA	CASSLDGRWGVTEAFF	TGTGCCAGCAGCTTAGACGGACGCTGGGGGGTAACTGAAGCTTTCTTT
TRBD2	TRBV27	16	TRBJ2-5	NA	CASSFNSGADQETQYF	TGTGCCAGCAGTTTTAATAGCGGGGCCGACCAAGAGACCCAGTACTTC
NA	TRBV6-5	11	TRBJ1-1	NA	CASSSTGEAFF	TGTGCCAGCAGTTCTACAGGTGAAGCTTTCTTT
NA	TRBV5-1	14	TRBJ1-1	NA	CASSLGSVVGEAFF	TGCGCCAGCAGCTTGGGTTCAGTCGTGGGGGAAGCTTTCTTT
NA	TRBV18	14	TRBJ1-1	NA	CASSLQGGNPEAFF	TGTGCCAGCTCGCTACAGGGTGGGAATCCTGAAGCTTTCTTT
TRBD2	TRBV6-5	13	TRBJ2-1	NA	CASKRGDHNEQFF	TGTGCCAGCAAGCGGGGGGATCACAATGAGCAGTTCTTC
TRBD2	TRBV5-1	18	TRBJ2-1	NA	CASSLPLEGGKAYNEQFF	TGCGCCAGCAGCTTGCCCTTGGAGGGAGGGAAGGCCTACAATGAGCAGTTCTTC
NA	TRBV7-9	16	TRBJ2-2	NA	CASSLKGTHPAGELFF	TGTGCCAGCAGCTTAAAGGGCACCCACCCGGCCGGGGAGCTGTTTTTT
TRBD2	TRBV5-6	14	TRBJ2-1	NA	CASSSLAGVGEQFF	TGTGCCAGCAGCAGTCTAGCGGGAGTGGGGGAGCAGTTCTTC
NA	TRBV21-1	17	TRBJ2-2	few	CASSKDSLAENTGELFF	TGTGCCAGCAGCAAAGATTCCCTAGCGGAAAACACCGGGGAGCTGTTTTTT
NA	TRBV2	14	TRBJ2-2	NA	CASVTGPNTGELFF	TGTGCCAGCGTCACAGGGCCGAACACCGGGGAGCTGTTTTTT
NA	TRBV11-2	10	TRBJ2-7	once	CASSTYEQYF	TGTGCCAGCAGCACCTACGAGCAGTACTTC
NA	TRBV4-1	14	TRBJ1-1	NA	CASSQIRGNTEAFF	TGCGCCAGCAGCCAGATTAGGGGGAACACTGAAGCTTTCTTT
TRBD2	TRBV4-2	16	TRBJ2-7	NA	CASSQASGKSSYEQYF	TGTGCCAGCAGCCAAGCTAGCGGGAAGAGCTCCTACGAGCAGTACTTC
TRBD1	TRBV9	15	TRBJ1-2	NA	CASSGGDRTIYGYTF	TGTGCCAGCAGCGGTGGGGACAGGACCATCTATGGCTACACCTTC
NA	TRBV5-1	14	TRBJ1-5	once	CASSLGGYNQPQHF	TGCGCCAGCAGCTTGGGAGGGTACAATCAGCCCCAGCATTTT
NA	TRBV7-9	13	TRBJ1-2	NA	CASSPDTPSGYTF	TGTGCCAGCAGCCCGGACACACCGTCTGGCTACACCTTC
TRBD2	TRBV25-1	14	TRBJ2-3	once	CASRGTSQADTQYF	TGTGCCAGCAGGGGGACTAGCCAGGCAGATACGCAGTATTTT
NA	TRBV20-1	11	TRBJ1-1	NA	CSASRDTEAFF	TGCAGTGCTAGTCGGGACACTGAAGCTTTCTTT
NA	TRBV10-3	16	TRBJ1-4	once	CAISESDRTTNEKLFF	TGTGCCATCAGTGAGTCCGACAGGACAACTAATGAAAAACTGTTTTTT
NA	TRBV19	11	TRBJ2-5	NA	CASSMGETQYF	TGTGCCAGTTCCATGGGGGAGACCCAGTACTTC
NA	TRBV21-1	13	TRBJ1-4	NA	CASSKGSGDRFFF	TGTGCCAGCAGCAAAGGGAGTGGGGACAGGTTTTTTTTT
TRBD1	TRBV6-6	15	TRBJ1-6	NA	CASSYEGTGNSPLHF	TGTGCCAGCAGTTACGAGGGGACAGGCAATTCACCCCTCCACTTT
TRBD1	TRBV27	16	TRBJ2-4	NA	CASSPQGATAKNIQYF	TGTGCCAGCAGTCCCCAGGGGGCGACAGCCAAAAACATTCAGTACTTC
NA	TRBV7-2	13	TRBJ2-7	NA	CASSLGSGHEQYF	TGTGCCAGCAGCTTAGGGTCAGGGCACGAGCAGTACTTC
TRBD2	TRBV7-2	16	TRBJ2-5	NA	CASSSTSGRGQETQYF	TGTGCCAGCAGCTCAACGAGCGGGAGGGGCCAAGAGACCCAGTACTTC
TRBD1	TRBV4-2	15	TRBJ1-2	NA	CASSLGLTGETRYTF	TGTGCCAGCAGCCTGGGCCTGACAGGGGAAACTCGCTACACCTTC
TRBD1	TRBV7-2	17	TRBJ2-3	once	CASSLVASGTGQDTQYF	TGTGCCAGCAGCTTAGTAGCCTCCGGGACAGGGCAAGATACGCAGTATTTT
NA	TRBV10-2	16	TRBJ2-1	NA	CASKRHTGEGGNEQFF	TGCGCCAGCAAGAGACATACGGGAGAGGGGGGCAATGAGCAGTTCTTC
NA	TRBV6-4	13	TRBJ2-5	NA	CASYWTERETQYF	TGTGCCAGCTACTGGACTGAGAGGGAGACCCAGTACTTC
TRBD1	TRBV7-9	15	TRBJ2-7	NA	CASSLEGDRVYEQYF	TGTGCCAGCAGCTTAGAAGGGGACAGGGTCTACGAGCAGTACTTC
TRBD1	TRBV5-1	15	TRBJ2-3	NA	CASSSRQGSIGTQYF	TGCGCCAGCAGCTCAAGACAGGGCTCAATAGGTACGCAGTATTTT
NA	TRBV10-3	12	TRBJ2-7	NA	CAISDGTYEQYF	TGTGCCATCAGTGACGGAACCTACGAGCAGTACTTC
TRBD1	TRBV18	17	TRBJ1-1	NA	CASSLSMTGVQNTEAFF	TGTGCCAGCTCACTAAGTATGACAGGGGTGCAGAACACTGAAGCTTTCTTT
TRBD1	TRBV29-1	13	TRBJ1-2	medium-sized	CSADRLDSYGYTF	TGCAGCGCGGACAGGCTAGATAGCTATGGCTACACCTTC
TRBD2	TRBV5-4	17	TRBJ2-1	NA	CASSPQTSGRNYNEQFF	TGTGCCAGCAGCCCCCAGACTAGCGGGAGGAACTACAATGAGCAGTTCTTC
NA	TRBV6-4	15	TRBJ2-3	NA	CASSDSPGSTDTQYF	TGTGCCAGCAGTGACTCCCCTGGTAGCACAGATACGCAGTATTTT
NA	TRBV28	13	TRBJ2-2	NA	CASSRGLRGELFF	TGTGCCAGCAGCCGGGGACTCCGGGGGGAGCTGTTTTTT
NA	TRBV2	15	TRBJ1-1	NA	CASNREGHPSTEAFF	TGTGCCAGCAACCGAGAGGGGCATCCATCCACTGAAGCTTTCTTT